This T cell receptor beta chain was found in a study of T-cell reconstitution after alpha-beta-depleted transplantation in children. Study-wide results and caveats: Surviving thymic progenitors and recipient T cells were the source of high TCRbeta diversity at day 60 in some patients. The authors attributed T-cell counts and diversity one year after transplant mostly to newly produced T cells. Reportedly, only several hundred clones from non-depleted graft cells drove alpha-beta T-cell counts at about two months.

As for this clonotype: The target antigen is unknown.

Preparation of the TCRbeta library was carried out with unique molecular identifiers. TCRdb passed the PCR reads through MiXCR, listing each CDR3 protein once. The sample lists 250,000 to 400,000 distinct CDR3 sequences; 20% to 30% were seen once. This receptor was obtained from a male patient younger than 18 who had a stem cell transplant for acute lymphoblastic leukemia, so the T cells may come from the graft donor. This sample comprised PBMCs, mostly from graft donor cells, obtained 180 days after TCRalphabeta/CD19-depleted stem cell transplant.

CDR3 coding DNA: TGTGCCAGCAGAAAAGGGACACTCATTGTCGGAGATACGCAGTATTTT. Encoded protein: CASRKGTLIVGDTQYF. The chain links TRBV6-2 or TRBV6-3 to TRBJ2-3, with D perhaps TRBD1 (6 bases). CDR1 is MNHEY, CDR2 SVGEGT, per germline. The CDR3 is 16 amino acids. Trimming removed 6 bases at V and 5 bases at J, with 21 bases between.